The rows below give T cell receptor beta chains drawn from one sample of a study of control samples from healthy donors and cancer patients. The repertoire was sequenced with immunoSEQ multiplex PCR; TCRdb's copy has only in-frame clones and lacks some. The sample holds around 68,000 clones, approximately 88% seen once. The sequenced material came from blood. These receptors came from a man between 45 and 60 years old in good health. Each CDR3 is given with its conserved first and last residue. A D gene is named only where the DNA matches it firmly. Where a row states a size, it is once, few, many or the class of an expanded clone; other rows omit it.

size	V	J	D	DNA	CDR3
few	TRBV4-1	TRBJ2-7	TRBD2	TGCGCCAGCAGCCAAGGGCGCGGGAGGACGTCCTACGAGCAGTACTTC	CASSQGRGRTSYEQYF
once	TRBV3-1/TRBV3-2	TRBJ2-3	TRBD2	TGTGCCAGCAGCCAAGATGTCGCTAGCGGGACACTATATACGCAGTATTTT	CASSQDVASGTLYTQYF
NA	TRBV18	TRBJ2-5	NA	TGTGCCAGCTCACCTCCTTTCCGAGGGTTAGAGACCCAGTACTTC	CASSPPFRGLETQYF
NA	TRBV6-2/TRBV6-3	TRBJ1-5	NA	TGTGCCAGCAGTTACTCGAGTATCCAGGGGCATCTTAGCAATCAGCCCCAGCATTTT	CASSYSSIQGHLSNQPQHF
NA	TRBV30	TRBJ2-1	NA	TGTGCCTGGAGTGTAGGTAGAATAGAGGAGCAGTTCTTC	CAWSVGRIEEQFF
NA	TRBV27	TRBJ1-2	NA	TGTGCCACCGGGGACTCCCTGGGCGGCTACACCTTC	CATGDSLGGYTF
NA	TRBV19	TRBJ2-1	TRBD2	TGTGCCAGTAGTACCTATGGGACTAGCGGGAGCCCCTACAATGAGCAGTTCTTC	CASSTYGTSGSPYNEQFF
NA	TRBV19	TRBJ2-2	TRBD2	TGTGCCAGTAGTCTGCCTAGCGGGAGTGGAAACACCGGGGAGCTGTTTTTT	CASSLPSGSGNTGELFF
few	TRBV27	TRBJ1-6	NA	TGTGCCAGCTATAATTCACCCCTCCACTTT	CASYNSPLHF
NA	TRBV28	TRBJ2-7	TRBD1	TGTGCCAGCAGCTCGGACAGGACAGTCCGCTACGAGCAGTACTTC	CASSSDRTVRYEQYF
NA	TRBV29-1	TRBJ2-3	NA	TGCAGCGTTGTGTCCCCTCAAGGGGCAGATACGCAGTATTTT	CSVVSPQGADTQYF
once	TRBV11-3	TRBJ1-1	NA	TGTGCCAGCAGCACTGGACGGACGGGGAACACTGAAGCTTTCTTT	CASSTGRTGNTEAFF
few	TRBV19	TRBJ2-2	TRBD1	TGTGCCAGTAGTATAAGGGGGCGAGACACCGGGGAGCTGTTTTTT	CASSIRGRDTGELFF
NA	TRBV3-1/TRBV3-2	TRBJ1-2	NA	TGTGCCAGCAGCCTCGCCAGTGGCTACACCTTC	CASSLASGYTF
NA	TRBV29-1	TRBJ2-1	NA	TGCACAGGGGAAATTAACAATGAGCAGTTCTTC	CTGEINNEQFF
NA	TRBV6-5	TRBJ2-2	NA	TGTGCCAGCAGTTGGCGGGACGTGACCGGGGAGCTGTTTTTT	CASSWRDVTGELFF
NA	TRBV5-1	TRBJ2-1	TRBD2	TGCGCCAGCAGCCCGCCGGGACTAGCGGGAAAATACAATGAGCAGTTCTTC	CASSPPGLAGKYNEQFF
NA	TRBV28	TRBJ2-1	TRBD2	TGTGCCAGCAGGTGGCGGGAGGGCGTAGGTGAGCAGTTCTTC	CASRWREGVGEQFF
NA	TRBV10-3	TRBJ2-5	TRBD1	TGTGCCATCACTCCGGGACAGGGGGAGACCCAGTACTTC	CAITPGQGETQYF
NA	TRBV7-9	TRBJ1-3	NA	TGTGCCAGCAGCTTAGCTCCGGTAGGGAGAAACACCATATATTTT	CASSLAPVGRNTIYF
NA	TRBV5-6	TRBJ2-7	TRBD2	TGTGCCAGCAGCCCTACCGGGACTAGCAACGAGCAGTACTTC	CASSPTGTSNEQYF
NA	TRBV6-5	TRBJ2-3	NA	TGTGCCAGCAGTTACGGGTCTAGCACAGATACGCAGTATTTT	CASSYGSSTDTQYF
NA	TRBV7-2	TRBJ2-7	TRBD2	TGTGCCAGCAGCCCGGGACTAGCGAGAACATACGAGCAGTACTTC	CASSPGLARTYEQYF
NA	TRBV5-1	TRBJ2-5	NA	TGCGCCAGCAGCTTGGAGGGACTCCCTAGGCAGGAGACCCAGTACTTC	CASSLEGLPRQETQYF
large	TRBV5-8	TRBJ1-1	NA	TGTGCCAGCAGCTTGCGGCCAGGAACGGTTGCGAACACTGAAGCTTTCTTT	CASSLRPGTVANTEAFF
few	TRBV4-3	TRBJ1-2	NA	TGCGCCAGCAGCCGCACCGGGCAGCACTATGGCTACACCTTC	CASSRTGQHYGYTF
NA	TRBV2	TRBJ1-2	NA	TGTGCCAGCACCTTAGGGGAGTTCTATGGCTACACCTTC	CASTLGEFYGYTF
NA	TRBV19	TRBJ2-7	NA	TGTGCCAGTTCCTCCGGCGGGTCCTACGAGCAGTACTTC	CASSSGGSYEQYF
NA	TRBV23-1	TRBJ1-5	TRBD1	TGCGCCAGCAGTCAATTTACGTTGGGGGACAGGGAGGATCATAGCAATCAGCCCCAGCATTTT	CASSQFTLGDREDHSNQPQHF
NA	TRBV6-5	TRBJ1-1	NA	TGTGCCAGCAGATTATCTTCCACTGAAGCTTTCTTT	CASRLSSTEAFF
NA	TRBV7-9	TRBJ2-1	TRBD2	TGTGCCAGCAGCTCTAGCGGGAGGACCTACAATGAGCAGTTCTTC	CASSSSGRTYNEQFF
NA	TRBV7-9	TRBJ2-2	NA	TGTGCCAGCAGCCCCCCCAGGGGCGGGGCCGGGGAGCTGTTTTTT	CASSPPRGGAGELFF
NA	TRBV28	TRBJ1-1	NA	TGTGCCACCCTCGGGGAATTGAAGGGTGAAGCTTTCTTT	CATLGELKGEAFF
NA	TRBV5-1	TRBJ2-4	NA	TGCGCCAGCAGCTTGGCCGCAGGGGCGGGAGCCAAAAACATTCAGTACTTC	CASSLAAGAGAKNIQYF
few	TRBV29-1	TRBJ2-3	NA	TGCAGCGTTGAAATCCGGGGAGATACGCAGTATTTT	CSVEIRGDTQYF
NA	TRBV10-3	TRBJ1-3	TRBD1	TGTGCCATCAGTGAGTCGCAGGGGGCGCAGGGAAACACCATATATTTT	CAISESQGAQGNTIYF
NA	TRBV7-9	TRBJ2-7	NA	TGTGCCAGCAGCTTAATGACGGGATTGCCCGAACAGTACTTC	CASSLMTGLPEQYF
NA	TRBV4-3	TRBJ1-2	NA	TGCGCCAGCAGCCAAGTGGGGCAGGGTGGCTACACCTTC	CASSQVGQGGYTF
NA	TRBV7-8	TRBJ1-5	NA	TGTGCCAGCAGCTTAGTCGGTTCCCAGTCTAATCAGCCCCAGCATTTT	CASSLVGSQSNQPQHF
NA	TRBV25-1	TRBJ2-2	TRBD1	TGTGCCAGCAGTACATTTCCCGGGACAGGGAACACCGGGGAGCTGTTTTTT	CASSTFPGTGNTGELFF
NA	TRBV28	TRBJ1-5	NA	TGTGCCAGCAGCCAGCCGGGGGGTATCCAGCCCCAGCATTTT	CASSQPGGIQPQHF
NA	TRBV6-5	TRBJ1-2	TRBD1	TGTGCCAGCAGGGATTCCCAGGGACAGGGCTACACCTTC	CASRDSQGQGYTF
NA	TRBV6-5	TRBJ2-7	TRBD2	TGTGCCAGCAGTTGGGGACTAGCGGGAGCCTACGAGCAGTACTTC	CASSWGLAGAYEQYF
NA	TRBV5-1	TRBJ1-1	NA	TGCGCCAGCAGTCATGACGGGACGGAGAACACTGAAGCTTTCTTT	CASSHDGTENTEAFF
NA	TRBV27	TRBJ2-1	TRBD2	TGTGCCAGCAGTCCCTTATTGACTAGCGGTAGCTCCTACAATGAGCAGTTCTTC	CASSPLLTSGSSYNEQFF
NA	TRBV30	TRBJ1-6	TRBD1	TGTGCCTGGAGTGTTCCGACAGGGGGCGCGGAATCACCCCTCCACTTT	CAWSVPTGGAESPLHF
NA	TRBV19	TRBJ2-2	TRBD1	TGTGCCAGTAGTGTCACCGGGACAGGGGTCGGGGAGCTGTTTTTT	CASSVTGTGVGELFF
NA	TRBV11-2	TRBJ2-1	NA	TGTGCCAGCAACCCCACAAAGGAAAGGTTAATCGAGCAGTTCTTC	CASNPTKERLIEQFF
NA	TRBV24-1	TRBJ2-5	TRBD2	TGTGCCACCAGTGAGAGCGGGAGGGAGGAGACCCAGTACTTC	CATSESGREETQYF
NA	TRBV10-3	TRBJ2-3	NA	TGTGCCATCAGCCCTTTGCGGGGCGCGCCGCTGGGAGATACGCAGTATTTT	CAISPLRGAPLGDTQYF
NA	TRBV7-6	TRBJ2-7	TRBD2	TGTGCCAGCAGCCTGACTAGCGGGACTAATTACGAGCAGTACTTC	CASSLTSGTNYEQYF
NA	TRBV18	TRBJ2-1	NA	TGTGCCAGCTCACCAGCACAGCCCGTACTCTACAATGAGCAGTTCTTC	CASSPAQPVLYNEQFF
NA	TRBV18	TRBJ2-1	NA	TGTGCCAGCTCGCCACTGGCAGGGGAGGTTGAGCAGTTCTTC	CASSPLAGEVEQFF
NA	TRBV2	TRBJ2-1	TRBD2	TGTGCCAGCAGTGAAGCGCGGGGCGGGAGTGTCTACAATGAGCAGTTCTTC	CASSEARGGSVYNEQFF
once	TRBV29-1	TRBJ2-1	TRBD2	TGCAGCGTTGTTGGCGGGAGCTCCTACAATGAGCAGTTCTTC	CSVVGGSSYNEQFF
NA	TRBV27	TRBJ1-6	TRBD1	TGTGCCAGCAGGTGGCAGGGGGATTCACCCCTCCACTTT	CASRWQGDSPLHF
NA	TRBV19	TRBJ2-1	NA	TGTGCCAGTAGTATAGATACGGACAGCCCGGGGCGTGATGAGCAGTTCTTC	CASSIDTDSPGRDEQFF
NA	TRBV19	TRBJ1-2	NA	TGTGCCAGTAGTCCTATGAGCGGGTCCTATGGCTACACCTTC	CASSPMSGSYGYTF